This entry lists 30 T cell receptor beta chains sequenced from one sample in a study of cytomegalovirus exposure and HLA in healthy donors. The PCR ran on 60 Vbeta and 13 Jbeta primers. Method: immunoSEQ multiplex PCR; TCRdb's copy keeps in-frame clones and lacks some. The table lists some 150,000 clones, roughly two thirds of them singletons, with approximately 15% in the top ten. The sequenced material came from PBMCs. Source of these receptors: a human donor in good health.

Written as DNA, the CDR3 is TGTGCCAGTAGTATTGGGGGGAATGGCTACACCTTC. Its protein product is CASSIGGNGYTF. The V gene is TRBV19, the J gene TRBJ1-2, with TRBD1 as a possible D gene (5 bases). With 3 bases removed from V and 6 bases from J, the gap between germline ends came to 8 bases. The CDR3 spans 12 residues. Germline values: CDR1 LNHDA, CDR2 SQIVND (reference sequence).

V and J are TRBV4-1 and TRBJ2-6, with D perhaps TRBD1 (6 bases). In germline, CDR1 is MGHRA, CDR2 YSYEKL. The V and J ends lost 0 bases and 6 bases respectively, with 12 bases between them. This CDR3 spans 16 amino acids. The CDR3 nucleotides read TGCGCCAGCAGCCAAGATTGGGGGCTTGAGGCCAACGTCCTGACTTTC. It is translated as CASSQDWGLEANVLTF.

The chain recombines TRBV15 with TRBJ2-2; no definite D call. CDR3 size: 12 residues. From germline, CDR1 is LNHNV and CDR2 YYDKDF (reference sequence). V shed 6 bases and J shed 4 bases, with 6 bases lying between them. DNA for the CDR3: TGTGCCACCAGGTATAGCACCGGGGAGCTGTTTTTT. Its protein is CATRYSTGELFF. Supplemented by reference TRBV15 and TRBJ2-2, the full variable domain reads DAMVIQNPRYQVTQFGKPVTLSCSQTLNHNVMYWYQQKSSQAPKLLFHYYDKDFNNEADTPDNFQSRRPNTSFCFLDIRSPGLGDTAMYLCATRYSTGELFFGEGSRLTVL.

The V call is TRBV15, the J call TRBJ2-7, with a weak D call TRBD1 (6 bases). V was pared by 3 bases and J by 7 bases, with 16 bases between. Germline V gene sequence: CDR1 LNHNV, CDR2 YYDKDF (reference sequence). The length of the CDR3 is 14 residues. The CDR3 coding sequence is TGTGCCACCAGCAGTTTGGGACAACCAGGGGAGCAGTACTTC. It specifies CATSSLGQPGEQYF.

This clone was recorded only once. The rearrangement uses TRBV27 and TRBJ2-5, with 7 bases that match TRBD2. The V segment lost 5 bases and the J segment 9 bases; nucleotides outside the gene matches: 9. The CDR3 has 13 residues. Germline V CDR1 and CDR2: MNHEY, SMNVEV (reference sequence). The CDR3 DNA follows: TGTGCCAGCAGTCCCCGGGACTATAGGGCCCAGTACTTC. Translated: CASSPRDYRAQYF.

V usage is TRBV4-1 and J usage is TRBJ2-5; 16 nucleotides align to TRBD2. V was clipped by 3 bases and J by 2 bases; unmatched bases: 6. Germline V gene sequence: CDR1 MGHRA, CDR2 YSYEKL. This CDR3 region has 18 residues. The CDR3 coding sequence is TGCGCCAGCAGCCAGGGACTAGCGGGGGGGCTGGGTCAAGAGACCCAGTACTTC. Residues: CASSQGLAGGLGQETQYF.

The V call is TRBV7-6, the J call TRBJ2-7, with TRBD2 matching 11 bases. Germline CDR1 is SGHVS and CDR2 is FNYEAQ. This CDR3 is built from 14 residues. Trimming removed 5 bases from V and 6 bases from J; junction bases left unmatched: 6. In DNA form, the CDR3 reads TGTGCCAGCAGCCGACTAGCGGGATACCCCGAGCAGTACTTC. Translated: CASSRLAGYPEQYF.

V is TRBV5-5 and J is TRBJ1-5; D gene uncertain. With 0 bases removed from V and 6 bases from J, the gap between germline ends came to 7 bases. Per germline, CDR1 SGHKS and CDR2 YYEKEE (reference sequence). The CDR3 loop spans 13 amino acids. CDR3 sequence reads: CASSLEGGQPQHF. CDR3 in DNA: TGTGCCAGCAGCTTGGAGGGAGGTCAGCCCCAGCATTTT.

This clone was counted between two and nine times. The rearrangement uses TRBV27 and TRBJ2-2, with D possibly matching TRBD2 (7 bases). This CDR3 contains 15 residues. Germline lookup yields CDR1 MNHEY and CDR2 SMNVEV (reference sequence). V gave up 6 bases and J gave up 5 bases, with 16 bases separating them. DNA for the CDR3: TGTGCCAGCAGCCCCCGCAGGGGAGGGACCGGGGAGCTGTTTTTT. Translation: CASSPRRGGTGELFF.

The V and J genes are TRBV4-2 and TRBJ2-5, with 11 positions matching TRBD2. The V and J ends lost 0 bases and 2 bases, in that order; junction bases with no gene match: 5. CDR3 length: 17 residues. Germline values: CDR1 LGHNA, CDR2 YNFKEQ. CDR3: CASSQEFLAGGQETQYF. Here the CDR3 DNA reads TGTGCCAGCAGCCAAGAATTTCTAGCGGGGGGTCAAGAGACCCAGTACTTC.

This chain links TRBV10-3 with TRBJ2-7, with TRBD2 identical over 8 bases. V gave up 7 bases and J gave up 4 bases; unmatched junction bases: 6. Germline-derived CDR1 and CDR2 are ENHRY and SYGVKD. This CDR3 contains 13 residues. The chain's CDR3 is CAITDRGGYEQYF. The CDR3 DNA reads as TGTGCCATCACAGATCGGGGGGGTTACGAGCAGTACTTC.

The V and J genes are TRBV5-1 and TRBJ1-1, with a tentative D call TRBD1 (6 bases). The V end was cut by 2 bases, the J end by 6 bases, with 14 bases between. Germline-derived CDR1 and CDR2 are SGHRS and YFSETQ. The CDR3 length is 14 residues. The CDR3 region is CASSLGTGKAEAFF. For the CDR3, the DNA is TGCGCCAGCAGCTTAGGCACAGGGAAAGCTGAAGCTTTCTTT.

The chain combines TRBV5-1 with TRBJ2-2, with a possible D match to TRBD2 (6 bases). This CDR3 is 16 amino acids long. CDR1 and CDR2 (germline): SGHRS, YFSETQ. V dropped 0 bases and J dropped 5 bases, with 14 bases sitting between them. The CDR3 DNA is TGCGCCAGCAGCTTGGCGACTAGTGGAGGGACCGGGGAGCTGTTTTTT. This translates into CASSLATSGGTGELFF.

In its sample, this clone was seen once. This rearrangement joins TRBV5-6 to TRBJ2-7; 9 nucleotides match TRBD1. With V trimmed by 1 base and J by 4 bases, 9 bases remained unmatched. Germline V gives CDR1 SGHDT, CDR2 YYEEEE. This CDR3 has 16 residues. In nucleotides, the CDR3 is TGTGCCAGCAGCTTGTTTGGGGGACAGGGTTTTTACGAGCAGTACTTC. This translates into CASSLFGGQGFYEQYF.

The V and J genes are TRBV7-8 and TRBJ2-7; the match to TRBD2 covers 11 bases. The CDR3 has 18 residues. The ends lost 0 bases at V and 5 bases at J; junction bases unmatched: 12. The germline gives CDR1 SGHVS, CDR2 FQNEAQ. In nucleotides, the CDR3 is TGTGCCAGCAGCTTAGCATTGGTTAGCGGGAGGGTCTCGCACGAGCAGTACTTC. It yields the protein CASSLALVSGRVSHEQYF.

The gene calls are TRBV2 and TRBJ2-3, with D perhaps TRBD2 (6 bases). The germline V and J ends were trimmed by 11 bases and 4 bases, with 7 bases remaining between them. This CDR3 is 10 amino acids long. From germline, CDR1 is SNHLY and CDR2 FYNNEI. CDR3 in amino acids: CAGTSDTQYF. In nucleotides, the CDR3 is TGTGCCGGGACTTCAGATACGCAGTATTTT.

The CDR3 coding sequence is TGTGCCAGCAGCTTGCGGGGTTCCAATCAGCCCCAGCATTTT. Its translation: CASSLRGSNQPQHF. The chain carries TRBV5-5 and TRBJ1-5; no clear D. Trimming left V 1 base short and J 3 bases short, with 8 bases between. The germline CDR1 and CDR2 sequences are SGHKS and YYEKEE (reference sequence). There are 14 residues in the CDR3.

A note on this clone: The same CDR3 also results from other DNA sequences found in this sample. The V gene is TRBV18, the J gene TRBJ1-2; D call uncertain. This CDR3 comprises 13 residues. CDR1 KGHSH and CDR2 LQKENI come from the germline V gene. The V gene lost 3 bases and the J gene lost 2 bases, with 7 bases spanning the gap. The CDR3 spells CASSPDTNYGYTF. The DNA for the CDR3 is TGTGCCAGCTCACCCGACACAAACTATGGCTACACCTTC.

A few counts support this clone. This chain connects TRBV4-3 to TRBJ1-1; D is undetermined. Deletions cut 5 bases from V and 4 bases from J, with 11 bases between. The CDR3 extends over 13 amino acids. Germline V gene lookup returns CDR1 LGHNA and CDR2 YSLEER. The CDR3 coding sequence is TGCGCCAGCAGCATGAGGTTGGTCACTGAAGCTTTCTTT. This gives the protein CASSMRLVTEAFF.

This chain joins TRBV6-5 and TRBJ1-4; 7 bases match TRBD1. This CDR3 is 15 amino acids long. The V segment lost 6 bases and the J segment 10 bases; nucleotides outside the gene matches: 14. Germline V gives CDR1 MNHEY, CDR2 SVGAGI. CDR3 in DNA: TGTGCCAGCAGACCACATCCGGGACAGCCTACAAAACTGTTTTTT. Its protein product is CASRPHPGQPTKLFF.

The CDR3 bases are TGTGCCAGCAGTTTATCCCCGGGGGGCACTGAAGCTTTCTTT. Its protein is CASSLSPGGTEAFF. J is TRBJ1-1 and V is TRBV28; D might be TRBD1 (5 bases). The CDR3 extends over 14 amino acids. With 1 base removed from V and 4 bases from J, the gap between germline ends came to 10 bases. CDR1 and CDR2 (germline): MDHEN, SYDVKM.

The table lists this clone with a few counts. This rearrangement joins TRBV21-1 to TRBJ2-5; the table names TRBD2, a call not compared with the DNA. TRBV21-1 is designated a pseudogene. The CDR3 sequence is 17 residues long. This CDR3 is CASSKWMTSGSIKTQYF. In DNA form, the CDR3 reads TGTGCCAGCAGCAAATGGATGACTAGCGGTAGTATCAAGACCCAGTACTTC.

V and J are TRBV7-2 and TRBJ2-1, with TRBD2 identical over 8 bases. The J segment lost 4 bases and the V segment lost 1 base, leaving 6 bases of the junction unmatched. Germline lookup yields CDR1 SGHTA and CDR2 FQGNSA. CDR3 length: 16 amino acids. This CDR3 is CASSLGIGGAYNEQFF. The CDR3 DNA is TGTGCCAGCAGCTTAGGAATCGGGGGGGCTTACAATGAGCAGTTCTTC. The full variable domain, with the rest looked up from reference TRBV7-2 and TRBJ2-1, is GAGVSQSPSNKVTEKGKDVELRCDPISGHTALYWYRQSLGQGLEFLIYFQGNSAPDKSGLPSDRFSAERTGGSVSTLTIQRTQQEDSAVYLCASSLGIGGAYNEQFFGPGTRLTVL.

The chain uses TRBV5-1 and TRBJ2-1, with TRBD2 identical over 8 bases. There are 14 residues in the CDR3. With 5 bases clipped from V and 4 bases from J, the junction kept 5 bases outside the gene matches. Germline CDR1 is SGHRS and CDR2 is YFSETQ. DNA of the CDR3: TGCGCCAGCAGTCGAATAGCGGGATACAATGAGCAGTTCTTC. This translates into CASSRIAGYNEQFF.

V is TRBV9 and J is TRBJ1-5; tentative D call: TRBD1 (5 bases). Looked up from germline, CDR1 is SGDLS and CDR2 is YYNGEE. Trimming pared 0 bases from V and 2 bases from J, leaving 12 bases between. The CDR3 covers 16 residues. CDR3 in amino acids: CASSVEISGGNQPQHF. The CDR3 nucleotides are TGTGCCAGCAGCGTAGAAATCTCGGGGGGCAATCAGCCCCAGCATTTT.

This rearrangement joins TRBV7-3 to TRBJ2-1, with D possibly TRBD2 on 5 matching bases. CDR3 size: 13 residues. Germline assignment: CDR1 SGHTA and CDR2 FQGTGA. Between the trimmed V and J ends, which lost 3 bases and 5 bases, there was a span of 8 bases. The CDR3 coding sequence is TGTGCCAGCAGCTTCCCGGGAAACAATGAGCAGTTCTTC. Residues: CASSFPGNNEQFF.

This chain connects TRBV28 to TRBJ1-1; a possible D gene is TRBD1 (5 bases). Per germline, CDR1 MDHEN and CDR2 SYDVKM. The V end lost 8 bases, the J end lost 1 base, and 8 bases lay between the germline ends. The length of the CDR3 is 12 residues. The CDR3 loop is CASVTGNTEAFF. CDR3 in DNA: TGTGCCAGCGTCACAGGGAACACTGAAGCTTTCTTT. Variable domain in full (rest from reference TRBV28 and TRBJ1-1): DVKVTQSSRYLVKRTGEKVFLECVQDMDHENMFWYRQDPGLGLRLIYFSYDVKMKEKGDIPEGYSVSREKKERFSLILESASTNQTSMYLCASVTGNTEAFFGQGTRLTVV.

J is TRBJ1-2 and V is TRBV19; TRBD1 might be the D (6 bases). V was clipped by 2 bases and J by 0 bases, with 22 bases between them. Germline CDR1 LNHDA, CDR2 SQIVND (reference sequence). The CDR3 sequence is 19 residues long. CDR3 in amino acids: CASSIPRNRVLSTNYGYTF. In DNA form, the CDR3 reads TGTGCCAGTAGTATACCCCGGAACAGGGTTTTAAGTACTAACTATGGCTACACCTTC.

A word on this clone: The same CDR3 also results from other DNA sequences found in this sample. This chain uses TRBV5-6 with TRBJ2-6, with TRBD1 as a possible D gene (6 bases). CDR1 is SGHDT, CDR2 YYEEEE, per germline. This CDR3 is built from 16 residues. Trimming removed 2 bases at V and 4 bases at J, with 13 bases between. For the CDR3, the DNA is TGTGCCAGCAGCTTTGGGACACATTCGGGGGCCAACGTCCTGACTTTC. Residues: CASSFGTHSGANVLTF.

This clone was seen a handful of times. The chain uses TRBV10-3 and TRBJ1-5; 7 bases align to TRBD1. Germline V CDR1 and CDR2: ENHRY, SYGVKD. The V gene end was trimmed by 11 bases and the J gene end by 3 bases; junction bases not matched to a gene: 10. This CDR3 spans 14 amino acids. The CDR3 DNA reads as TGTGCCTCGTCCACAGGGGACTCCAATCAGCCCCAGCATTTT. Its translation: CASSTGDSNQPQHF.